The entry below describes one TCR beta chain. Its antigen is not identified. After stimulus-free culture, autoproliferating CFSE-dim and non-proliferating CFSE-high T cells were sequenced separately. Cultures began with 5x10^7 CFSE-labeled PBMCs, unstimulated for 7 to 8 days, with replicate wells pooled. CFSE at roughly 0.51 uM labeled the PBMCs, which were then cultured unstimulated. CDR1 is KGHSH and CDR2 is LQKENI in the germline V gene. V shed 3 bases and J 4 bases; nucleotides not matched to a gene: 16. The CDR3 extends over 18 amino acids. This sample was included in a study of memory B cells and T cells in multiple sclerosis. Sequencing was performed with immunoSEQ multiplex PCR; in TCRdb, only in-frame clones are kept and a portion is missing. The table includes some 49,000 clones, roughly 87% detected once.

The genes are TRBV18 and TRBJ2-7; the match to TRBD2 covers 9 bases. The sequence was collected from a human donor with multiple sclerosis. The specimen sequenced was PBMCs from blood kept in culture. The DNA of the CDR3 is TGTGCCAGCTCACCCGCGCGAACGACTAGCGGAAGATTTTACGAGCAGTACTTC. Encoded protein: CASSPARTTSGRFYEQYF.